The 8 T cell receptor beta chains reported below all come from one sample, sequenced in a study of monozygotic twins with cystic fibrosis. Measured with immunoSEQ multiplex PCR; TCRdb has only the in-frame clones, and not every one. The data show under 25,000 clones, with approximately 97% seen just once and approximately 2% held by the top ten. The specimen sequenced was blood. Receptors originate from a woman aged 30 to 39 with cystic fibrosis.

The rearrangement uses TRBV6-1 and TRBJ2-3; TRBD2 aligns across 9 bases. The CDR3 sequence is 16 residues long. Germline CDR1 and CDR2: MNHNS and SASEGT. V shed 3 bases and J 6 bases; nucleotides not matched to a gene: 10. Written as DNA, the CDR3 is TGTGCCAGCAGTGATGTAGGCGGGGGGGCCAGGGATACGCAGTATTTT. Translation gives CASSDVGGGARDTQYF.

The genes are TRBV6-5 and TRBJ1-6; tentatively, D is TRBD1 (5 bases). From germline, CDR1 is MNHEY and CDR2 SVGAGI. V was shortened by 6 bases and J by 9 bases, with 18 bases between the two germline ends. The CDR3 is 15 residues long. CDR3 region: CASSPWGERVSPLHF. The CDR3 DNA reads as TGTGCCAGCAGCCCCTGGGGGGAGCGAGTTTCACCCCTCCACTTT.

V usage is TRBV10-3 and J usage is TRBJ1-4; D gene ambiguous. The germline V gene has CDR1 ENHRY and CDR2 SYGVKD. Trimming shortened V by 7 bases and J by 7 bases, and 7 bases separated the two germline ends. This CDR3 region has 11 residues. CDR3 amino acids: CAITVGEKLFF. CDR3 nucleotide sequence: TGTGCCATCACCGTCGGTGAAAAACTGTTTTTT.

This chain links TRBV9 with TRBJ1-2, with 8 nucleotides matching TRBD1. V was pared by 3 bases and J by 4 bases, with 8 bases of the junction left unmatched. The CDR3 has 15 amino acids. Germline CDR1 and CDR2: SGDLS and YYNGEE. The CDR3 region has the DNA TGTGCCAGCAGCGCGACAGGGGTTGACTTCTATGGCTACACCTTC. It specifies CASSATGVDFYGYTF.

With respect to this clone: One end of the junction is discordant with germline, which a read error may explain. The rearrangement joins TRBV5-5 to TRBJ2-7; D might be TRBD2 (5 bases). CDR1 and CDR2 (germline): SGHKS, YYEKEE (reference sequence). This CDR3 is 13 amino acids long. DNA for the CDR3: TGTGCCAGCAGCTTGACGGGGTCTCGAGAGGTATCGTTC. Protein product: CASSLTGSREVSF. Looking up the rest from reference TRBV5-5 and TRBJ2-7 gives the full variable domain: DAGVTQSPTHLIKTRGQQVTLRCSPISGHKSVSWYQQVLGQGPQFIFQYYEKEERGRGNFPDRFSARQFPNYSSELNVNALLLGDSALYLCASSLTGSREVSFGPGTRLTVT.

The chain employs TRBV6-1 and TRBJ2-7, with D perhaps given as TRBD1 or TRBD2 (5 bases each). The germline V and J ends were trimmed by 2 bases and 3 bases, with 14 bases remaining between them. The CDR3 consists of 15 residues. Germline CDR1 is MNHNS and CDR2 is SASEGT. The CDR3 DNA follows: TGTGCCAGCAGTGAACGTTGGGACGGATACTACGAGCAGTACTTC. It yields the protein CASSERWDGYYEQYF.

The DNA of the CDR3 is TGTGCCAGCAGCCCCCTAGCGGGGCCGAACACCGGGGAGCTGTTTTTT. It codes for CASSPLAGPNTGELFF. The chain combines TRBV7-2 with TRBJ2-2; 9 nucleotides match TRBD2. CDR1 SGHTA and CDR2 FQGNSA come from the germline V gene. V shed 5 bases, J shed 0 bases, and the junction held 4 bases outside the gene matches. This CDR3 has 16 residues.

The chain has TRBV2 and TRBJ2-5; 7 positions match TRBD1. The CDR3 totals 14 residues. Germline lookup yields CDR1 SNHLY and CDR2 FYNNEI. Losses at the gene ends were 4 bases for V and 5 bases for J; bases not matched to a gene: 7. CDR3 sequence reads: CASSGQGGRETQYF. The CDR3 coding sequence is TGTGCCAGCAGTGGACAGGGTGGGCGGGAGACCCAGTACTTC.